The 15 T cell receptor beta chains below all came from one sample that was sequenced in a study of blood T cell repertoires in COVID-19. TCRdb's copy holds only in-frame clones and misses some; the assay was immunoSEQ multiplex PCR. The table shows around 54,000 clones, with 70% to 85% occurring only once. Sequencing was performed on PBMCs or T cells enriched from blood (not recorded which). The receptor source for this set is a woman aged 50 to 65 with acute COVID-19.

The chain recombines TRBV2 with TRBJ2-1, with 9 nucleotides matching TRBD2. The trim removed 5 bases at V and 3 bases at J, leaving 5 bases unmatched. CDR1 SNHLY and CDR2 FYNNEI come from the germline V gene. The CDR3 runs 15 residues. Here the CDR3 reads CASSQTSGYYNEQFF. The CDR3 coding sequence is TGTGCCAGCAGTCAAACTAGCGGGTACTACAATGAGCAGTTCTTC.

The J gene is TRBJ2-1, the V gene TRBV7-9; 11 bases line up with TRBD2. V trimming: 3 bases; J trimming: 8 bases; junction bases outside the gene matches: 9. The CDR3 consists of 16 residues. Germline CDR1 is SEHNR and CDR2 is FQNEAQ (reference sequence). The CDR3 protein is CASSLGLAGGVDEQFF. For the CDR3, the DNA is TGTGCCAGCAGCTTGGGGCTAGCGGGGGGCGTCGATGAGCAGTTCTTC.

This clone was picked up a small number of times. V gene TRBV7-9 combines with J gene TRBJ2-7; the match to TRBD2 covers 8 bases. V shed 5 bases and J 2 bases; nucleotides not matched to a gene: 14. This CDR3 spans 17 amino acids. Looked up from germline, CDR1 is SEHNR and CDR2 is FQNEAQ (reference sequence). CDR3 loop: CASSPRGERGTTYEQYF. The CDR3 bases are TGTGCCAGCAGCCCCAGGGGTGAGCGGGGGACCACCTACGAGCAGTACTTC.

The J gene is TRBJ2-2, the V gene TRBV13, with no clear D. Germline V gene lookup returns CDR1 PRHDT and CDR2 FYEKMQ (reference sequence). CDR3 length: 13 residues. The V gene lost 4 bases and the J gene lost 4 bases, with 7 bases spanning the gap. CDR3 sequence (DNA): TGTGCCAGCAGCTCCTGGGCCACCGGGGAGCTGTTTTTT. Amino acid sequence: CASSSWATGELFF.

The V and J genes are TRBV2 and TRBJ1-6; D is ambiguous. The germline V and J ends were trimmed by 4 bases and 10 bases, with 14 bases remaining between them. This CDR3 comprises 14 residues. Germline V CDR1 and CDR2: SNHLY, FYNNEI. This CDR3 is CASSGNPGASPLHF. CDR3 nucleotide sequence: TGTGCCAGCAGTGGGAACCCCGGAGCGTCACCCCTCCACTTT.

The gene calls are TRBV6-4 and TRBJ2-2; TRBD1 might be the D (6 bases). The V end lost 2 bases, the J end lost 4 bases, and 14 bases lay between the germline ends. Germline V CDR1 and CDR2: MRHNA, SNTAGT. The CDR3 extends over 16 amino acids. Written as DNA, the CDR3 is TGTGCCAGCAGTGACGGCGCAGGGGACGGCACCGGGGAGCTGTTTTTT. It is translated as CASSDGAGDGTGELFF.

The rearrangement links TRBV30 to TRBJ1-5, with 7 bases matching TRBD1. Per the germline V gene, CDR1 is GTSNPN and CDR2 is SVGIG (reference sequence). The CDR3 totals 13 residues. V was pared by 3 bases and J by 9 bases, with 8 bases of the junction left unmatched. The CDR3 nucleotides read TGTGCCTGGAGCGAAGGGGGCATTTCGCCCCAGCATTTT. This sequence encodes CAWSEGGISPQHF. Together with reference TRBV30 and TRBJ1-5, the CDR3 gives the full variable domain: SQTIHQWPATLVQPVGSPLSLECTVEGTSNPNLYWYRQAAGRGLQLLFYSVGIGQISSEVPQNLSASRPQDRQFILSSKKLLLSDSGFYLCAWSEGGISPQHFGDGTRLSIL.

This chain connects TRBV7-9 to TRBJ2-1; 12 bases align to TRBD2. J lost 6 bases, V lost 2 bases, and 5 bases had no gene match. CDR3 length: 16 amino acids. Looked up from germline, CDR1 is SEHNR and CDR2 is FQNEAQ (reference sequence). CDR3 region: CASSLQTSGGVNEQFF. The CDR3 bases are TGTGCCAGCAGCTTACAGACTAGCGGGGGAGTCAATGAGCAGTTCTTC.

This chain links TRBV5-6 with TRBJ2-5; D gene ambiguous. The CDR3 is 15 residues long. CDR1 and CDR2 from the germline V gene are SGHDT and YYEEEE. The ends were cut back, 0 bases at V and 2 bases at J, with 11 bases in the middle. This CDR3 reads CASSLAGYYQETQYF. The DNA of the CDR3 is TGTGCCAGCAGCTTGGCCGGGTACTATCAAGAGACCCAGTACTTC.

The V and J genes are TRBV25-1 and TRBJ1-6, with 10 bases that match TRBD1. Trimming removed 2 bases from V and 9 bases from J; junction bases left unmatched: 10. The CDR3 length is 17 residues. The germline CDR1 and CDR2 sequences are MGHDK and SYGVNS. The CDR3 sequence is CASSEIKGTGVGSPLHF. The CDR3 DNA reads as TGTGCCAGCAGTGAAATTAAGGGGACAGGGGTAGGTTCACCCCTCCACTTT.

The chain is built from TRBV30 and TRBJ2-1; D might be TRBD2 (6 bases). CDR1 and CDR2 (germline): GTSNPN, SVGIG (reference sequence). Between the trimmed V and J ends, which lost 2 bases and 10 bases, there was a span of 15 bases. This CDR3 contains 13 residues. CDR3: CAWSSRTIREQFF. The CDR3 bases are TGTGCCTGGAGTTCGCGGACTATTCGGGAGCAGTTCTTC. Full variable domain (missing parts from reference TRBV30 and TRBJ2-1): SQTIHQWPATLVQPVGSPLSLECTVEGTSNPNLYWYRQAAGRGLQLLFYSVGIGQISSEVPQNLSASRPQDRQFILSSKKLLLSDSGFYLCAWSSRTIREQFFGPGTRLTVL.

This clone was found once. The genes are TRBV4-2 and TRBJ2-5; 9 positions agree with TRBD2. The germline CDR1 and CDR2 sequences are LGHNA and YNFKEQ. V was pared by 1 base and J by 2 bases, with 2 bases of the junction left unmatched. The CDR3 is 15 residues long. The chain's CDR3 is CASSQGTSGQETQYF. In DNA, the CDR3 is TGTGCCAGCAGCCAAGGAACTAGCGGGCAAGAGACCCAGTACTTC.

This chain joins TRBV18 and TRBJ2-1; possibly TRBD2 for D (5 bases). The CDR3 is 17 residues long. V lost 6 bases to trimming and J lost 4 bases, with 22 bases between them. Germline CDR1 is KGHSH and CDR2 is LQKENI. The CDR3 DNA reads TGTGCCAGCTCGTCCCCCACGGGATCGGGCGCGTACAATGAGCAGTTCTTC. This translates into CASSSPTGSGAYNEQFF.

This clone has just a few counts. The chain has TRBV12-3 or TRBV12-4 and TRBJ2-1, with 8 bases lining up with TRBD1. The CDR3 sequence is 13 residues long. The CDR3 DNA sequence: TGTTCATCCGGACAGGGTCCTTACAATGAGCAGTTCTTC. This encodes CSSGQGPYNEQFF.

In DNA, the CDR3 is TGTGCCAGCGGCCCGAGGCGGCCCCAGCATTTT. This sequence encodes CASGPRRPQHF. The gene calls are TRBV6-5 and TRBJ1-5; no definite D call. The V end was cut by 8 bases, the J end by 9 bases, with 11 bases between. Germline CDR1 reads MNHEY; CDR2 reads SVGAGI. This CDR3 is built from 11 residues.